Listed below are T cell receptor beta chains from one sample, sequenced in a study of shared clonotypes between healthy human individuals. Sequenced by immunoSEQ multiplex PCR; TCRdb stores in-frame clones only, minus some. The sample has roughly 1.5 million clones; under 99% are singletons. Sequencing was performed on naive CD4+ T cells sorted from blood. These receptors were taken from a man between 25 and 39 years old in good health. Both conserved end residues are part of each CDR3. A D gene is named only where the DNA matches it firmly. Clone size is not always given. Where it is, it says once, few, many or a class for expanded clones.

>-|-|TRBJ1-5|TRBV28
CASYQGNQPQHF
TGTGCCAGTTACCAGGGAAATCAGCCCCAGCATTTT
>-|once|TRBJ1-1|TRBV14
CASSPRRALDTEAFF
TGTGCCAGCAGCCCCCGCAGGGCTTTAGACACTGAAGCTTTCTTT
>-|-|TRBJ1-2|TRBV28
CASGLNYGYTF
TGTGCCAGCGGACTTAACTATGGCTACACCTTC
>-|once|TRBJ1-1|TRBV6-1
CASSAGHLNTEAFF
TGTGCCAGCAGTGCGGGACACCTGAACACTGAAGCTTTCTTT
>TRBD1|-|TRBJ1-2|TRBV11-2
CASSSAYQGDYGYTF
TGTGCCAGCAGCTCCGCGTACCAGGGGGACTATGGCTACACCTTC
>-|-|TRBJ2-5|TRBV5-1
CASSGTGAQETQYF
TGCGCCAGCAGTGGGACGGGAGCCCAAGAGACCCAGTACTTC
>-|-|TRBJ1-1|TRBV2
CASSVHEAFF
TGTGCCAGCAGTGTACATGAAGCTTTCTTT
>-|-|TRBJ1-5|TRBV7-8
CATKFQGSQPQHF
TGTGCCACCAAATTCCAGGGAAGTCAGCCCCAGCATTTT
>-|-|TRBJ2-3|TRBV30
CAWSVGSDTQYF
TGTGCCTGGAGTGTAGGGTCAGATACGCAGTATTTT
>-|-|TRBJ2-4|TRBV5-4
CASSLGLLAKNIQYF
TGTGCCAGCAGCCTGGGTCTTCTAGCCAAAAACATTCAGTACTTC
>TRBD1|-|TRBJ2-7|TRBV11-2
CASSHGQEAYEQYF
TGTGCCAGCAGCCACGGACAGGAGGCCTACGAGCAGTACTTC
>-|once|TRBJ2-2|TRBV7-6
CASSLVVNTGELFF
TGTGCCAGCAGCTTAGTTGTGAACACCGGGGAGCTGTTTTTT
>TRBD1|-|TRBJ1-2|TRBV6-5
CASSPGQLRYGYTF
TGTGCCAGCAGTCCGGGACAGCTACGTTATGGCTACACCTTC
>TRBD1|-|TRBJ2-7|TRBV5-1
CASSLRTGDGEQYF
TGCGCCAGCAGCTTAAGGACAGGGGACGGCGAGCAGTACTTC
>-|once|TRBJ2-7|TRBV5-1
CASRPEGAEQYF
TGCGCCAGCAGACCCGAAGGGGCCGAGCAGTACTTC
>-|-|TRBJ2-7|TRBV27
CASSSLRGYEQYF
TGTGCCAGCAGTTCCCTCCGGGGGTACGAGCAGTACTTC
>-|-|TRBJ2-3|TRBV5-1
CASSLLSFGIDTQYF
TGCGCCAGCAGCCTCCTTTCCTTTGGAATAGATACGCAGTATTTT
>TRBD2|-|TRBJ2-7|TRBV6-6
CASSYQGLAASYEQYF
TGTGCCAGCAGTTACCAAGGACTAGCGGCCTCCTACGAGCAGTACTTC
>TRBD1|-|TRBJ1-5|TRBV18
CASSPGTGDFNQPQHF
TGTGCCAGCTCACCCGGGACAGGGGATTTCAATCAGCCCCAGCATTTT
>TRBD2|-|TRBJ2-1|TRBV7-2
CANKGGLANNEQFF
TGTGCCAACAAGGGCGGACTAGCAAACAATGAGCAGTTCTTC
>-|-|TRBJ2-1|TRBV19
CASSAVGYEQFF
TGTGCCAGTAGTGCCGTAGGCTATGAGCAGTTCTTC
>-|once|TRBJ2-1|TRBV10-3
CAISDSPSYNEQFF
TGTGCCATCAGCGACAGCCCCTCCTACAATGAGCAGTTCTTC
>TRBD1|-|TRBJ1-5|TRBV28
CASKKGGTGRQPQHF
TGTGCCAGCAAAAAAGGGGGGACAGGTCGGCAGCCCCAGCATTTT
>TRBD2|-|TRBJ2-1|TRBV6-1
CASIRALQGTSIPFF
TGTGCCAGCATAAGGGCTCTTCAGGGGACTAGCATTCCGTTCTTC
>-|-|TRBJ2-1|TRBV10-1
CASSESLGLYNEQFF
TGCGCCAGCAGTGAGTCGCTCGGGCTCTACAATGAGCAGTTCTTC
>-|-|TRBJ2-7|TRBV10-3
CAISEVRQYEQYF
TGTGCCATCAGTGAGGTTAGACAGTACGAGCAGTACTTC
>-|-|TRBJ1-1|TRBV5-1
CASSLETAGTEAFF
TGCGCCAGCAGCTTGGAAACAGCGGGAACTGAAGCTTTCTTT
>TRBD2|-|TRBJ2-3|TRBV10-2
CASSESRLAGITDTQYF
TGCGCCAGCAGTGAGTCGCGGCTAGCGGGGATCACAGATACGCAGTATTTT
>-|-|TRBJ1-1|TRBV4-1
CASSQDPNRAEAFF
TGCGCCAGCAGCCAAGATCCGAACAGGGCAGAAGCTTTCTTT
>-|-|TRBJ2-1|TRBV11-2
CASSYPQGHGRFF
TGTGCCAGCAGCTACCCCCAAGGTCATGGTAGGTTCTTC
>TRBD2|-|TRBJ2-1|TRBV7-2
CASSLFGREGWNEQFF
TGTGCCAGCAGCTTATTTGGGCGGGAGGGGTGGAATGAGCAGTTCTTC
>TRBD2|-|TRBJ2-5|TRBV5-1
CASSPASGRAGETQYF
TGCGCCAGCAGCCCGGCTAGCGGGAGGGCCGGAGAGACCCAGTACTTC
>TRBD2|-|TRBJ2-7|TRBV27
CASRTSGKEQYF
TGTGCCAGCAGGACTAGCGGGAAGGAGCAGTACTTC
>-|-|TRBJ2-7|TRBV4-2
CASSAPSVGKYEQYF
TGTGCCAGCAGCGCCCCCAGCGTAGGAAAGTACGAGCAGTACTTC
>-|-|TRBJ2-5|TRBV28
CASSFKGRETQYF
TGTGCCAGCAGTTTCAAGGGCAGGGAGACCCAGTACTTC
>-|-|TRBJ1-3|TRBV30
CAWSDGVFGNTIYF
TGTGCCTGGAGTGATGGGGTTTTTGGAAACACCATATATTTT
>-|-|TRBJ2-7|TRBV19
CASSISDRSYEQYF
TGTGCCAGTAGTATTAGCGATCGCTCCTACGAGCAGTACTTC
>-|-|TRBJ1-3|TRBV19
CASSIDAGSLPGNTIYF
TGTGCCAGTAGTATAGACGCCGGGTCCTTACCTGGAAACACCATATATTTT
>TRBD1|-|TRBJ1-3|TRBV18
CASSRPRGQTSGNTIYF
TGTGCCAGCTCACGACCCAGGGGGCAAACCTCTGGAAACACCATATATTTT
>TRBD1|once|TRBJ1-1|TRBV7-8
CASSPGIDRERREAFF
TGTGCCAGCAGCCCCGGGATTGACAGGGAGCGTAGGGAAGCTTTCTTT
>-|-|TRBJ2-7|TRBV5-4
CASSARQGLRSSSNEQYF
TGTGCCAGCAGCGCTAGGCAGGGGCTGCGGTCGTCGTCAAACGAGCAGTACTTC
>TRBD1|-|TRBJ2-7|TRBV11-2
CASSLAGQAGWEQYF
TGTGCCAGCAGCTTAGCGGGACAGGCCGGGTGGGAGCAGTACTTC
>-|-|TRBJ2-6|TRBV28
CASSASSGANVLTF
TGTGCCAGCAGCGCTAGCTCTGGGGCCAACGTCCTGACTTTC
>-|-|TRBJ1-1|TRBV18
CASSPLSGRGLTEAFF
TGTGCCAGCTCACCACTATCCGGGCGTGGCCTGACTGAAGCTTTCTTT
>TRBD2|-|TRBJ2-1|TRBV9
CASSRRTGLADRDNEQFF
TGTGCCAGCAGCCGCAGGACCGGACTAGCGGACAGAGACAATGAGCAGTTCTTC
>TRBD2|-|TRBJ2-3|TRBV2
CASRPLGTSGSTDTQYF
TGTGCCAGCAGGCCCCTCGGGACTAGCGGCAGCACAGATACGCAGTATTTT
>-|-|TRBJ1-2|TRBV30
CAWRGVSYTF
TGTGCCTGGAGGGGAGTTAGCTACACCTTC
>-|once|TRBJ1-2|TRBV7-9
CASSPNPGLGGYTF
TGTGCCAGCAGCCCCAATCCGGGCCTGGGGGGCTACACCTTC
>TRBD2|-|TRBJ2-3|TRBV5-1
CASSLYVAGGKIADTQYF
TGCGCCAGCAGCTTGTATGTTGCGGGAGGGAAGATTGCAGATACGCAGTATTTT
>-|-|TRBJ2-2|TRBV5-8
CASSLRRTTGELFF
TGTGCCAGCAGCCTAAGGAGGACCACCGGGGAGCTGTTTTTT
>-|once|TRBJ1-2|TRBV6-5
CASSLRQVNYGYTF
TGTGCCAGCAGCTTAAGACAGGTTAACTATGGCTACACCTTC
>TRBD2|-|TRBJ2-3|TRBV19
CASSPSGLAGADTQYF
TGTGCCAGTAGTCCCTCAGGACTAGCGGGAGCAGATACGCAGTATTTT
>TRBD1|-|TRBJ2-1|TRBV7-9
CASSPLGTEAPGLYNEQFF
TGTGCCAGCAGTCCCTTGGGGACAGAGGCCCCGGGGCTCTACAATGAGCAGTTCTTC
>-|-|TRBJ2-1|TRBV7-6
CASSPAGEVYKYNEQFF
TGTGCCAGCAGCCCAGCCGGGGAGGTGTACAAGTACAATGAGCAGTTCTTC